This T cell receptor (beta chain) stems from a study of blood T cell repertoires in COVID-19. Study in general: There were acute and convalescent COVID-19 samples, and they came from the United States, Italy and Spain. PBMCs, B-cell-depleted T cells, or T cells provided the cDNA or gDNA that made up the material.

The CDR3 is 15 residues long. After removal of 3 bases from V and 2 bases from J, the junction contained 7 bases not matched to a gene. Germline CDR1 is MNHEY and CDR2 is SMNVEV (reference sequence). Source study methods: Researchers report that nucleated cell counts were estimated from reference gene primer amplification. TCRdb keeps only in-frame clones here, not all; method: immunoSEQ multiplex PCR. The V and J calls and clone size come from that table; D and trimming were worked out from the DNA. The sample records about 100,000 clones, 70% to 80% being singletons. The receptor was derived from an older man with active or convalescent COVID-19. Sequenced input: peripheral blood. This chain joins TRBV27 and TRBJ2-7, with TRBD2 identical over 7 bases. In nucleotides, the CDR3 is TGTGCCAGCAGTTTCCGACGGGGGAGGGCCTACGAGCAGTACTTC. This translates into CASSFRRGRAYEQYF.